What follows is one T cell receptor beta chain and its context. Its matching antigen is unknown. These data come from a study of cytomegalovirus exposure and HLA in healthy donors. Study-level results: The TCR clusters that emerged in the first cohort tended, a later analysis found, to co-occur in the roughly 120 validation repertoires.

Clones were sequenced by immunoSEQ multiplex PCR, and TCRdb holds only the in-frame ones, with some missing. The sample consists of 180,000 or so clones, approximately 87% of them appearing once. CDR1 DFQATT and CDR2 SNEGSKA come from the germline V gene (reference sequence). The CDR3 runs 11 residues. The V gene lost 2 bases and the J gene lost 7 bases, with 8 bases spanning the gap. Sequenced material: PBMCs. The gene calls are TRBV20-1 and TRBJ1-1, with D perhaps TRBD1 (6 bases). The source of this sequence is a woman in her twenties or thirties in good health and CMV-seronegative. The CDR3 DNA reads TGCAGTGCTAGAAGAGGGGGTGAAGCTTTCTTT. It codes for CSARRGGEAFF.